This T cell receptor beta chain derives from a study of identifying expanded T cells in peripheral blood. Study-level findings and limits: Variance in clone template counts between approximately two-week samples significantly increased with total template count across all healthy donors.

CDR1 and CDR2 from the germline V gene are KGHSH and LQKENI. The germline V and J ends were trimmed by 3 bases and 4 bases, with 19 bases remaining between them. The CDR3 sequence is 16 residues long. Points on this clone: Its matching antigen is unknown.

Profiling relied on immunoSEQ multiplex PCR, and the TCRdb table lists in-frame clones only, not all of them. The table shows more than 75,000 clones, with about 90% occurring only once. Sequencing was done on a sample of blood. The TCR sequence derives from a person between 18 and 70 years old in good health. The rearrangement links TRBV18 to TRBJ2-7; D ambiguous. CDR3 sequence (DNA): TGTGCCAGCTCACCGGTTCGTTTGTCTCTAGGGTACGAGCAGTACTTC. It is translated as CASSPVRLSLGYEQYF.